This T cell receptor (beta chain) was captured in a study of Graves' ophthalmopathy and Graves' hyperthyroidism. Patients were diagnosed from clinical symptoms, serum thyroxine, TRAb, thyroid ultrasound and orbital computed tomography. Germline loops: CDR1 MNHEY, CDR2 SVGAGI. The CDR3 runs 17 residues. The V end lost 2 bases, the J end lost 0 bases, and 14 bases lay between the germline ends. This clonotype was observed many times. Researchers took RNA transcripts and amplified TCR beta CDR3 regions from them. HTBI primers were used in a first-round RT-PCR, which preceded a second-round multiplex PCR. TCRdb ran MiXCR on the multiplex PCR reads and lists one entry per CDR3 protein. In the table there are about 550,000 distinct CDR3 sequences, approximately 35% of which are singletons.

This receptor was taken from an adult man with Graves' hyperthyroidism. The V gene is TRBV6-5, the J gene TRBJ1-5; D perhaps matches TRBD1 (6 bases). Sequenced input: peripheral blood or thyroid tissue (not recorded which). The CDR3 DNA sequence: TGTGCCAGCAGTTACCACCCCAGGGACAATAGCAATCAGCCCCAGCATTTT. It translates to CASSYHPRDNSNQPQHF.